This T cell receptor (beta chain) originates from a study of ipilimumab plus nivolumab after autologous stem cell transplantation. Across the study: A median of roughly eight nivolumab and 5 ipilimumab doses were given. Both relapsed and primary refractory DLBCL were included.

Of note for this clone: The antigen remains unidentified.

Checkpoint therapy with ipilimumab 1 mg/kg began 14 to 28 days after transplant. Study conclusions and caveats: Authors suggest TCR repertoire, Treg phenotype and gut microbiota support further study.

The repertoire was sequenced with immunoSEQ multiplex PCR; TCRdb's copy has only in-frame clones and lacks some. The sample yields 15,000 to 20,000 clones, about four fifths seen once. The sequence came from a male donor with diffuse large B-cell lymphoma. Sequenced here: PBMCs, sampled in a trial of ipilimumab plus nivolumab as post-transplant consolidation.

The CDR3 is CSVGHPRLAGGTDTQYF. DNA of the CDR3: TGCAGCGTTGGACATCCGAGGCTAGCGGGGGGCACAGATACGCAGTATTTT. This chain joins TRBV29-1 and TRBJ2-3, with TRBD2 identical over 10 bases. V was pared by 4 bases and J by 1 base, with 11 bases of the junction left unmatched. Germline assignment: CDR1 SQVTM and CDR2 ANQGSEA. The CDR3 sequence is 17 residues long.